The sequence of this TCR beta chain was determined in a study of T cells expressing NK-cell markers. Across the whole study: From sorted CD3+CD56+NKG2C+, CD3+CD56+NKG2C- and CD3+CD56-NKG2C+ T cells came the TCR beta repertoires. Whole-study findings and limits: Expanded NKG2C+ T cell clones had unclear HCMV specificity.

This CDR3 has 17 residues. Germline-derived CDR1 and CDR2 are SGHTA and FQGNSA. TCRdb reanalyzed the 5' RACE reads and collapses them to one entry per CDR3 protein, without DNA. Its clone listing holds roughly 390,000 distinct CDR3 sequences. In regard to this clonotype: The antigen remains undetermined.

The TCR sequence derives from a man aged 18 to 69 in good health. The sample taken for sequencing was blood T cells: a sorted CD56 or NKG2C T cell subset, CD4+ or CD8+ T cells, or bulk PBMC T cells (not recorded which). The chain carries TRBV7-2 and TRBJ1-1; with no DNA, the TCRdb D assignment of TRBD1 cannot be verified. CDR3 amino acids: CASSLVPVTGGYTEAFF.